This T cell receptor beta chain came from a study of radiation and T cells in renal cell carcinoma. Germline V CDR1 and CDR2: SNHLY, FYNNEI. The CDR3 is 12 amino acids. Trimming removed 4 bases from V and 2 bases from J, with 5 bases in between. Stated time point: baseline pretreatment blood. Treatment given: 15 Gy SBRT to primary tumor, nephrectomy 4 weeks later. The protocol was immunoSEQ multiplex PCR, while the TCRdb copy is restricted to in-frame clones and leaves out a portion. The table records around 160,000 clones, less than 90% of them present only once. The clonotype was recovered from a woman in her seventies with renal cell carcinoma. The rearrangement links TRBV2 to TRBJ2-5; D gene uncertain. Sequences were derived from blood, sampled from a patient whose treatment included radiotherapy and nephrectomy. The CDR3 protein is CASSALQETQYF. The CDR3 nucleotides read TGTGCCAGCAGTGCCTTACAAGAGACCCAGTACTTC.